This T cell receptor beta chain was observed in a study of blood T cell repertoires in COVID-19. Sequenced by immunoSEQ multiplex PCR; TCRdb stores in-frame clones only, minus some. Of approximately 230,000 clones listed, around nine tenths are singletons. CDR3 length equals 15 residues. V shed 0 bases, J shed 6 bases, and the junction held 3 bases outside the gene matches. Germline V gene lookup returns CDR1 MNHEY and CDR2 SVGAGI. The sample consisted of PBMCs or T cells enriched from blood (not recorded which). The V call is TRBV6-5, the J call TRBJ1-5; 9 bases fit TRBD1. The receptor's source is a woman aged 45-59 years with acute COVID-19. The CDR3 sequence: CASSYSGTGLQPQHF. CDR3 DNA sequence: TGTGCCAGCAGTTACTCAGGGACAGGGCTTCAGCCCCAGCATTTT.